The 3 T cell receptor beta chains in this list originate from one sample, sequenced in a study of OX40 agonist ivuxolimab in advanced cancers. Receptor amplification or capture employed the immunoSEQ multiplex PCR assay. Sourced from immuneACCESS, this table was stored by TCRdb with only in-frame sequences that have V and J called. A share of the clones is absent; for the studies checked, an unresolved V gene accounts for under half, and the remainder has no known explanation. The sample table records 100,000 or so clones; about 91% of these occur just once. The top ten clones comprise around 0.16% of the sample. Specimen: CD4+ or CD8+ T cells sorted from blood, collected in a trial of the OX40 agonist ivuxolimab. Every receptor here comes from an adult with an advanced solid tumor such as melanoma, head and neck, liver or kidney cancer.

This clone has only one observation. The CDR3 reads CASSGGQGGTNEKLFF. CDR3 bases: TGTGCCAGCAGCGGGGGACAGGGAGGAACTAATGAAAAACTGTTTTTT. The rearrangement joins TRBV11-2 to TRBJ1-4; TRBD1 matches at 9 bases. V lost 5 bases and J lost 1; bases outside the gene matches: 5. Germline loops: CDR1 SGHAT, CDR2 FQNNGV. This CDR3 is 16 amino acids long.

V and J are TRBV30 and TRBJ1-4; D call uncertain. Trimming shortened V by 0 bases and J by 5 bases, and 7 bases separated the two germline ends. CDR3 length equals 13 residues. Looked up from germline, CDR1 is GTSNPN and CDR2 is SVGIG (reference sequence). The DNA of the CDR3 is TGTGCCTGGAGTGTAAGGCAGAATGAAAAACTGTTTTTT. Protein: CAWSVRQNEKLFF. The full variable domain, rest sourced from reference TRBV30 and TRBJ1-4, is SQTIHQWPATLVQPVGSPLSLECTVEGTSNPNLYWYRQAAGRGLQLLFYSVGIGQISSEVPQNLSASRPQDRQFILSSKKLLLSDSGFYLCAWSVRQNEKLFFGSGTQLSVL.

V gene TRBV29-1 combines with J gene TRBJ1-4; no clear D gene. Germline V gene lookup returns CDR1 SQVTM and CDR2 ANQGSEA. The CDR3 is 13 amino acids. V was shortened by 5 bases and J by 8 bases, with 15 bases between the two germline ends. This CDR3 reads CSVSGRAVEKLFF. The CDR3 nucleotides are TGCAGCGTTTCCGGCCGGGCCGTCGAAAAACTGTTTTTT.